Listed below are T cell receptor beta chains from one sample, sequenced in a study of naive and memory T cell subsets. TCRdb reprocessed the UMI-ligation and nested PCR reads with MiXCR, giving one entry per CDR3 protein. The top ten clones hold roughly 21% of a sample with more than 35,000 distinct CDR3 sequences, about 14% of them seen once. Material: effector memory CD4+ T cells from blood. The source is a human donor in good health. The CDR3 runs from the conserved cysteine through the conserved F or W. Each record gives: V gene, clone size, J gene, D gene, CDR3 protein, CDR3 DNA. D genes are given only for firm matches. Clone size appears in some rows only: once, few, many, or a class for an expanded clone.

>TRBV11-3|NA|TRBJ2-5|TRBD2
CASSSAGTDFLFETQYF
TGTGCCAGCAGCTCAGCGGGGACCGACTTCCTCTTCGAGACCCAGTACTTC
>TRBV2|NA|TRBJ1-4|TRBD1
CASSLTGANEKLFF
TGTGCCAGCAGTTTGACAGGGGCTAATGAAAAACTGTTTTTT
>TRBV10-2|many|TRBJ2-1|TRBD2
CASSQPGLAYYNEQFF
TGCGCCAGCAGTCAACCGGGACTAGCATATTACAATGAGCAGTTCTTC
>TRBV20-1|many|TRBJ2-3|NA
CSAVVGDSTDTQYF
TGCAGTGCCGTCGTAGGGGACAGCACAGATACGCAGTATTTT
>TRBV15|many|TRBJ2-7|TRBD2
CATSRDLAGANYEQYF
TGTGCCACCAGCAGAGATTTGGCGGGAGCAAACTACGAGCAGTACTTC
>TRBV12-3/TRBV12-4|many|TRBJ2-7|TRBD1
CASSWGQLKEQYF
TGTGCCAGCAGTTGGGGACAGCTTAAGGAGCAGTACTTC
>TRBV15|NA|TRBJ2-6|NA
CATSRGTVYSGANVLTF
TGTGCCACCAGCAGAGGGACGGTCTACTCTGGGGCCAACGTCCTGACTTTC
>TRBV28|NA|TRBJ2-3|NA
CASSSPGRPFPTDTQYF
TGTGCCAGCAGTTCCCCGGGGAGGCCCTTTCCCACAGATACGCAGTATTTT
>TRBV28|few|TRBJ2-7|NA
CASNRRGAGQTWYF
TGTGCCAGCAACCGCCGGGGGGCCGGCCAAACGTGGTACTTC
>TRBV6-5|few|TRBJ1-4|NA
CASSYTTGREKLFF
TGTGCCAGCAGTTACACGACAGGAAGGGAAAAACTGTTTTTT
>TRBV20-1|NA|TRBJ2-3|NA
CSARDPPDTQYF
TGCAGTGCTAGAGATCCCCCAGATACGCAGTATTTT
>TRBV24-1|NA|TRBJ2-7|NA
CATFGRDRWDEQYF
TGTGCCACCTTCGGGCGGGACAGATGGGACGAGCAGTACTTC
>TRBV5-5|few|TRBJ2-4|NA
CASSLVELDSIQYF
TGTGCCAGCAGCCTCGTCGAACTTGATAGCATTCAGTACTTC
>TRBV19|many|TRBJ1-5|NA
CASSIGGFAHQPQHF
TGTGCCAGTAGTATAGGAGGGTTTGCACATCAGCCCCAGCATTTT
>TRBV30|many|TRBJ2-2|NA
CAWEDTGELFF
TGTGCCTGGGAGGACACCGGGGAGCTGTTTTTT
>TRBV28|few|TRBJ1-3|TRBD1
CASSPPGTATGNTIYF
TGTGCCAGCAGTCCCCCCGGGACAGCTACTGGAAACACCATATATTTT
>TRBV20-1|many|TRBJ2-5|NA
CSADGGGGAWETQYF
TGCAGTGCAGACGGTGGGGGGGGCGCGTGGGAGACCCAGTACTTC
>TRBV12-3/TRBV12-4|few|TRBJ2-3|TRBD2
CASSLAGTSRTDTQYF
TGTGCCAGCAGTTTAGCGGGGACTAGTCGCACAGATACGCAGTATTTT
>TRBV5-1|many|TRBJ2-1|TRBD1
CASRDRGDNEQFF
TGCGCCAGCAGGGACAGGGGGGACAATGAGCAGTTCTTC
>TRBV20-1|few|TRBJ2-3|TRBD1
CSARDLFQQGATDTQYF
TGCAGTGCTAGAGATCTTTTTCAACAGGGGGCAACAGATACGCAGTATTTT
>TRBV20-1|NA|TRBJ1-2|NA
CSATGPLHYGYTF
TGCAGTGCTACGGGACCCCTGCACTATGGCTACACCTTC
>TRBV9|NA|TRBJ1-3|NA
CASSVSGRSGNTIYF
TGTGCCAGCAGCGTAAGCGGCCGCTCTGGAAACACCATATATTTT
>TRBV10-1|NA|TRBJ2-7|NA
CASSENRGVGEQYF
TGCGCCAGCAGTGAGAACCGCGGAGTTGGCGAGCAGTACTTC
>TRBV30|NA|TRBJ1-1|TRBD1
CACRQGNTEAFF
TGTGCCTGTAGACAGGGGAATACTGAAGCTTTCTTT
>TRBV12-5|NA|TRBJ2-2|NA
CASGFRTRPGIMNTGELFF
TGTGCTAGTGGTTTCAGGACGCGCCCCGGGATCATGAACACCGGGGAGCTGTTTTTT
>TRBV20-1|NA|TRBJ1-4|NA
CSARVLTVNEKLFF
TGCAGTGCTAGAGTGCTAACAGTGAATGAAAAACTGTTTTTT
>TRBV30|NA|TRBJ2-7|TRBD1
CAWTPTGQVFEQYF
TGTGCCTGGACGCCCACCGGACAGGTTTTCGAGCAGTACTTC
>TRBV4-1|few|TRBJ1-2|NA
CASSPPVGRSYGYTF
TGCGCCAGCAGCCCCCCGGTGGGACGGAGCTATGGCTACACCTTC
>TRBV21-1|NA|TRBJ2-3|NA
CASSRGGLAGGGTDTQYF
TGTGCCAGCAGCCGCGGCGGGCTAGCGGGAGGCGGTACAGATACGCAGTATTTT
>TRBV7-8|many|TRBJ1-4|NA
CASSLAWGSNEKLFF
TGTGCCAGCAGCTTAGCGTGGGGATCTAATGAAAAACTGTTTTTT
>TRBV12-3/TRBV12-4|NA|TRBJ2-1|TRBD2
CASRMSGRRLYEQFF
TGTGCCAGCAGGATGAGCGGGAGAAGGTTATATGAGCAGTTCTTC
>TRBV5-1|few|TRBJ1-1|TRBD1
CASSPGQPNTEAFF
TGCGCCAGCAGCCCGGGACAGCCGAACACTGAAGCTTTCTTT
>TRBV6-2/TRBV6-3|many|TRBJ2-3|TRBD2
CASRTRPGTSFDTDTQYF
TGTGCCAGCAGAACTCGCCCCGGGACTAGCTTTGACACAGATACGCAGTATTTT
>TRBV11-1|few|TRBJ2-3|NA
CASSRLGGAAQYF
TGTGCCAGCAGCAGACTTGGGGGCGCAGCGCAGTATTTT
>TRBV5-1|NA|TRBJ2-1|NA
CASSLAFRDRATSGPPVGYNEQFF
TGCGCCAGCAGCTTGGCCTTCCGGGACAGGGCGACTAGCGGGCCCCCAGTCGGGTACAATGAGCAGTTCTTC
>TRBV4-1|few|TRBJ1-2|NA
CASSQQGSYTF
TGCGCCAGCAGCCAGCAGGGGAGCTACACCTTC
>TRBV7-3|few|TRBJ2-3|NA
CASSSAQGGTDTQYF
TGTGCCAGCAGCTCCGCCCAGGGAGGAACAGATACGCAGTATTTT